Shown below are 9 T cell receptor beta chains from a single sample sequenced in a study of OX40 agonist ivuxolimab in advanced cancers. This table comes from immunoSEQ multiplex PCR, and its TCRdb copy is limited to in-frame clones, with some not included. The sample yields some 50,000 clones, more than 85% seen once. The source was CD4+ or CD8+ T cells sorted from blood, collected in a trial of the OX40 agonist ivuxolimab. The receptor set was obtained from an adult with an advanced solid tumor such as melanoma, head and neck, liver or kidney cancer.

The V gene is TRBV28, the J gene TRBJ1-1, with D possibly being TRBD1 (5 bases). The CDR3 spans 15 residues. The germline CDR1 and CDR2 sequences are MDHEN and SYDVKM. Trimming pared 1 base from V and 1 base from J, leaving 10 bases between. CDR3 nucleotides: TGTGCCAGCAGTTTATTGGGGGACGCGAACACTGAAGCTTTCTTT. Translation: CASSLLGDANTEAFF.

The V call is TRBV6-1, the J call TRBJ2-2, with D uncertain. The CDR3 spans 16 residues. The V gene's germline CDR1 is MNHNS and CDR2 SASEGT. Trimming cost V 0 bases and J 1 base, with 9 bases left between them. Here the CDR3 reads CASSEAGGWNTGELFF. CDR3 in DNA: TGTGCCAGCAGTGAAGCGGGTGGATGGAACACCGGGGAGCTGTTTTTT.

The rearrangement joins TRBV7-6 to TRBJ1-5; D uncertain. V lost 0 bases and J lost 7, with 10 bases in between. CDR3 length equals 14 residues. Germline V gives CDR1 SGHVS, CDR2 FNYEAQ. The DNA for the CDR3 is TGTGCCAGCAGCTTAGCAGGGTCTGGACAGCCCCAGCATTTT. Translating it yields CASSLAGSGQPQHF.

As regards this clone: The sample contains more than one DNA sequence encoding this CDR3. The gene calls are TRBV19 and TRBJ2-2, with D perhaps TRBD1 or TRBD2 (5 bases each). With 3 bases removed from V and 4 bases from J, the gap between germline ends came to 6 bases. The germline V gene has CDR1 LNHDA and CDR2 SQIVND (reference sequence). This CDR3 comprises 13 residues. The CDR3 is CASSIGGTGELFF. The CDR3 DNA is TGTGCCAGTAGTATTGGGGGCACCGGGGAGCTGTTTTTT.

This clone was recorded a few times. CDR3 sequence reads: CASGGQGVYNEQFF. The CDR3 DNA reads as TGTGCCAGTGGAGGACAGGGGGTTTACAATGAGCAGTTCTTC. The V gene is TRBV19, the J gene TRBJ2-1; 10 nucleotides match TRBD1. The CDR3 is made up of 14 amino acids. The J segment lost 4 bases and the V segment lost 8 bases, leaving 5 bases of the junction unmatched. Germline loops: CDR1 LNHDA, CDR2 SQIVND (reference sequence).

By share of the sample, this clone is medium-sized (0.01 to 0.1%). The chain has TRBV29-1 and TRBJ2-5; either TRBD1 or TRBD2 may fit D (5 bases each). V was cut by 5 bases and J by 4 bases, with 17 bases left in between. This CDR3 spans 14 amino acids. From germline, CDR1 is SQVTM and CDR2 ANQGSEA. The DNA of the CDR3 is TGCAGCGTTCAAGGGACCCGCCGCGGAGAGACCCAGTACTTC. The encoded protein is CSVQGTRRGETQYF.

Concerning this clone itself: Other DNA variants within this sample encode the same CDR3. This rearrangement joins TRBV7-8 to TRBJ2-7; D is perhaps TRBD1 (6 bases). The CDR3 has 13 residues. Trimming removed 3 bases at V and 1 base at J, with 7 bases between. In germline, CDR1 is SGHVS, CDR2 FQNEAQ. The CDR3 bases are TGTGCCAGCAGCTTCGGACAGTCCTACGAGCAGTACTTC. This translates into CASSFGQSYEQYF.

This rearrangement joins TRBV19 to TRBJ1-5, with D perhaps TRBD1 (6 bases). CDR1 and CDR2 (germline): LNHDA, SQIVND (reference sequence). This CDR3 is 12 amino acids long. The V end lost 3 bases, the J end lost 16 bases, and 16 bases lay between the germline ends. The CDR3 region has the DNA TGTGCCAGTAGTATTGGGGTTTTGGGACACCATTTT. Residues: CASSIGVLGHHF.

This rearrangement joins TRBV19 to TRBJ2-2, with D possibly TRBD1 on 6 matching bases. Trimming removed 1 base from V and 8 bases from J, with 14 bases in between. Germline V gene lookup returns CDR1 LNHDA and CDR2 SQIVND (reference sequence). The CDR3 is 15 residues long. This CDR3 reads CASSIGTASTGELFF. The DNA for the CDR3 is TGTGCCAGTAGTATAGGGACAGCATCAACGGGGGAGCTGTTTTTT.